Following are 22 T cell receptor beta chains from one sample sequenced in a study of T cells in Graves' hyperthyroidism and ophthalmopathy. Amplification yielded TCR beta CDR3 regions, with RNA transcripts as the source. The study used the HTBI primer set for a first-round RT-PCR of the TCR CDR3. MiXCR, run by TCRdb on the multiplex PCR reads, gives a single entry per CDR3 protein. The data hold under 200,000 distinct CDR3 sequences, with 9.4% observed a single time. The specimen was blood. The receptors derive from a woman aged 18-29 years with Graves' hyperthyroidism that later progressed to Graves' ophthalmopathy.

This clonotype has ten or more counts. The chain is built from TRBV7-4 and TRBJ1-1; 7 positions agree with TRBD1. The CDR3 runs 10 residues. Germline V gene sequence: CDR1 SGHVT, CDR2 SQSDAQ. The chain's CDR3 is CVTQGAEAFF. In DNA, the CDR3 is TGTGTCACTCAGGGGGCTGAAGCTTTCTTT. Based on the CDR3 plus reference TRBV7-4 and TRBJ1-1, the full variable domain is GAGVSQSPRYKVAKRGRDVALRCDSISGHVTLYWYRQTLGQGSEVLTYSQSDAQRDKSGRPSGRFSAERPERSVSTLKIQRTEQGDSAVYLCVTQGAEAFFGQGTRLTVV.

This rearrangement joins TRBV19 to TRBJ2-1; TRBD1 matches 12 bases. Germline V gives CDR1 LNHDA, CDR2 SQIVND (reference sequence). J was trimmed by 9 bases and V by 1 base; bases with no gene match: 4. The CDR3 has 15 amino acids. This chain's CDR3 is CASSIVGTGGVEQFF. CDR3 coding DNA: TGTGCCAGTAGTATAGTCGGGACAGGGGGCGTTGAGCAGTTCTTC.

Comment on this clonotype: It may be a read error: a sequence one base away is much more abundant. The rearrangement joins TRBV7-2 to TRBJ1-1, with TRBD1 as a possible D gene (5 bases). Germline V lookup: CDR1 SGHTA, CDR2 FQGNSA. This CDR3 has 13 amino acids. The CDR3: CASLSGMNTEASF. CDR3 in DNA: TGTGCCAGCCTTTCAGGGATGAACACTGAAGCTTCCTTT.

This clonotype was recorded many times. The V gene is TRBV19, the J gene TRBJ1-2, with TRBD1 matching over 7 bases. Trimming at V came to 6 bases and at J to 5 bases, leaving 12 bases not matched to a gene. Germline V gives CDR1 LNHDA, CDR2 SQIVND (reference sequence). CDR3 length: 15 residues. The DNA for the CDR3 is TGTGCCAGTAGGAGGACAGGTAGAGAGGGATATGGCTACACCTTC. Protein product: CASRRTGREGYGYTF.

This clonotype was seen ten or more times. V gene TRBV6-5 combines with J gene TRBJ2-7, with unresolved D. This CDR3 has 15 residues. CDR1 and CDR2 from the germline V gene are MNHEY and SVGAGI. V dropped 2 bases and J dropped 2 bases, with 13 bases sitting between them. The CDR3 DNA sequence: TGTGCCAGCAGTTACGGTATATTGGCCCCCTACGAGCAGTACTTC. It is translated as CASSYGILAPYEQYF.

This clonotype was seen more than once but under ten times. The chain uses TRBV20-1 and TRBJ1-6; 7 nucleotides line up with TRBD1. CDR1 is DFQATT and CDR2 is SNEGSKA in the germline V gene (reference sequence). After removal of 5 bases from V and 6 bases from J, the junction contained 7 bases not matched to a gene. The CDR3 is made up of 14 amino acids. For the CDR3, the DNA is TGCAGTGCTGCAAGGGGGCCCACTAATTCACCCCTCCACTTT. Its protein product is CSAARGPTNSPLHF.

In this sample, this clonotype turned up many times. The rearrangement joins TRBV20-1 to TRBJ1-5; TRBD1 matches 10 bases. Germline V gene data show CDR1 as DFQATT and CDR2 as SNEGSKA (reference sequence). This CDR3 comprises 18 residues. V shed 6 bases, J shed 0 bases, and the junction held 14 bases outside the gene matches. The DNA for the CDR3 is TGCAGTGCGAGAACCGGGACAGGGGCTACCTATAGCAATCAGCCCCAGCATTTT. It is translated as CSARTGTGATYSNQPQHF.

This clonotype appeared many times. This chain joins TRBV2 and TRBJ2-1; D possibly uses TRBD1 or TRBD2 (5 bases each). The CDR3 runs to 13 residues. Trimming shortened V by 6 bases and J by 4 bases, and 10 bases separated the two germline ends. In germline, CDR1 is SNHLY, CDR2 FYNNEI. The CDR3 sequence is CASRGEAYNEQFF. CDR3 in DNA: TGTGCCAGCAGGGGGGAAGCTTACAATGAGCAGTTCTTC.

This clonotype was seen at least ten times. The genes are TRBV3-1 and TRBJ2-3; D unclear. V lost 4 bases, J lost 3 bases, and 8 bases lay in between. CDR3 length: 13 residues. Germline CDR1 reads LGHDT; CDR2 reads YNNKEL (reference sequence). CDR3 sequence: CASSLTPTDTQYF. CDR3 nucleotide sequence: TGTGCCAGCAGCCTAACCCCGACAGATACGCAGTATTTT.

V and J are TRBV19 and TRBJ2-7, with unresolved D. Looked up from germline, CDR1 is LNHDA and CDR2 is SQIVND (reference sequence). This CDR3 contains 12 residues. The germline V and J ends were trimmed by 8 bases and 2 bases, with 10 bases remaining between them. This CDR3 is CASQSGPYEQYF. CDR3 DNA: TGTGCCAGTCAATCCGGACCCTACGAGCAGTACTTC.

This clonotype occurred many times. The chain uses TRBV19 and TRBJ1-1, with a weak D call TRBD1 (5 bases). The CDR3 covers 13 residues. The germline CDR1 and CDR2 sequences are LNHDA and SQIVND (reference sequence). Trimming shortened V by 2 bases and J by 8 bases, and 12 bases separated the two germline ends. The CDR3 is CASSIRGAREAFF. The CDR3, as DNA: TGTGCCAGTAGTATAAGAGGGGCCCGGGAAGCTTTCTTT.

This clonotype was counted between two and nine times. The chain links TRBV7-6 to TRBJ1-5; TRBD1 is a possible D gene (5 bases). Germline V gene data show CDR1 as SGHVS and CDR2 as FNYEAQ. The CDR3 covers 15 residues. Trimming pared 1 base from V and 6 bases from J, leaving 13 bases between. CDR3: CASSLDRGRGQPQHF. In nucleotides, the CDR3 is TGTGCCAGCAGCTTAGATAGGGGTCGAGGTCAGCCCCAGCATTTT.

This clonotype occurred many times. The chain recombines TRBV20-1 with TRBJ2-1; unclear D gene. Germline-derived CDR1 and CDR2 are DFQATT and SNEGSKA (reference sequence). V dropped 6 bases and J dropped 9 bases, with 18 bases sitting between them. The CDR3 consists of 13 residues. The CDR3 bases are TGCAGTGCCTCCCTCGGGCCACGGAGTGAGCAGTTCTTC. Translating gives CSASLGPRSEQFF.

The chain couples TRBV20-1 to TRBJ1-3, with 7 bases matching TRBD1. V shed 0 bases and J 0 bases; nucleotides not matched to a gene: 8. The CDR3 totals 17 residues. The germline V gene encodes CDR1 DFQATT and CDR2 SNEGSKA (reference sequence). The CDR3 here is CSARDSDRLSSGNTIYF. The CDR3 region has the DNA TGCAGTGCTAGAGATTCGGACAGGCTGAGCTCTGGAAACACCATATATTTT.

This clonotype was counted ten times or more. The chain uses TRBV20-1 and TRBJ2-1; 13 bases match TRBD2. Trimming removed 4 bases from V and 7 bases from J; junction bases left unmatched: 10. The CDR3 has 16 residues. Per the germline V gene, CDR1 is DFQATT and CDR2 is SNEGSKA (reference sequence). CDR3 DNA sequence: TGCAGTGCTACCCGGACTAGCGGGGGCTTTATAAATGAGCAGTTCTTC. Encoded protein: CSATRTSGGFINEQFF.

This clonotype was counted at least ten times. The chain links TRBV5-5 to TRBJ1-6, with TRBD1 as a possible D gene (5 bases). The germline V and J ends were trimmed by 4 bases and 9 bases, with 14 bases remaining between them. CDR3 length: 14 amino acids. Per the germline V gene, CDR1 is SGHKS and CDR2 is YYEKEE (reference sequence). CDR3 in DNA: TGTGCCAGCAGCGGAGGAGGGGCGCCTTCACCCCTCCACTTT. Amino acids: CASSGGGAPSPLHF.

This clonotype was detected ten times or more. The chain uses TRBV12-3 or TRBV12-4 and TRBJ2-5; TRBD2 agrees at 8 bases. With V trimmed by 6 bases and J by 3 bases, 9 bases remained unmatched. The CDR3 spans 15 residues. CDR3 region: CASRTSGRGEETQYF. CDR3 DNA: TGTGCCAGCAGGACCAGCGGGAGAGGGGAAGAGACCCAGTACTTC.

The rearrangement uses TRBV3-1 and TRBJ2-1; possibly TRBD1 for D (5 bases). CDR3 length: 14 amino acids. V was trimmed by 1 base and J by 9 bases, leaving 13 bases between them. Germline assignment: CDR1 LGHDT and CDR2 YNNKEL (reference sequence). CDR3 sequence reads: CASSQGQGWGEQFF. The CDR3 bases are TGTGCCAGCAGCCAAGGCCAGGGCTGGGGTGAGCAGTTCTTC.

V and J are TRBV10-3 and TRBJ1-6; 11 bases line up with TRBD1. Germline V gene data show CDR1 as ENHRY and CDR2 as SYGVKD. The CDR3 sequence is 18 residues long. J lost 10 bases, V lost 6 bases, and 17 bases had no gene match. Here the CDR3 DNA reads TGTGCCATCAGCTCTTCCCAAGCCCCGGGACAGGGGGTCTCACCCCTCCACTTT. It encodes CAISSSQAPGQGVSPLHF.

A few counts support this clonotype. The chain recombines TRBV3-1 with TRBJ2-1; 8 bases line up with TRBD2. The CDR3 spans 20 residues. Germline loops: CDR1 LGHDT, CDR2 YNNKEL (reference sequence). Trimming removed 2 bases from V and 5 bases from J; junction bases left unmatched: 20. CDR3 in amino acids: CASSQYPALAEIWVDNEQFF. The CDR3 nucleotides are TGTGCCAGCAGCCAATACCCTGCACTAGCGGAAATCTGGGTAGACAATGAGCAGTTCTTC.

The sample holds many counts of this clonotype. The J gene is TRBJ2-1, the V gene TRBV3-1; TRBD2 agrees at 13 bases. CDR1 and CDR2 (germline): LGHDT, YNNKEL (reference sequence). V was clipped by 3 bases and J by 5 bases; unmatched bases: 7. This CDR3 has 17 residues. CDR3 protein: CASSQLTGLAGHNEQFF. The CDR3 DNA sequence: TGTGCCAGCAGCCAGCTTACGGGACTAGCGGGACACAATGAGCAGTTCTTC.

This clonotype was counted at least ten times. CDR3 coding DNA: TGTGCCAGCAGTGAAAGTTTTTTAGATACGCAGTATTTT. It is translated as CASSESFLDTQYF. This chain links TRBV2 with TRBJ2-3; D unresolved. Per germline, CDR1 SNHLY and CDR2 FYNNEI. Trimming left V 2 bases short and J 5 bases short, with 8 bases between. CDR3 length equals 13 residues.